Presented here are 30 T cell receptor beta chains from one specimen sequenced in a study of Graves' ophthalmopathy and Graves' hyperthyroidism. The TCR beta CDR3 regions underwent amplification from RNA transcripts. The workflow started with a first-round RT-PCR run with HTBI primers and then moved on to a second-round multiplex PCR. TCRdb recomputed calls from the multiplex PCR reads with MiXCR, one row per CDR3 protein. The repertoire holds 230,000 or so distinct CDR3 sequences, with around 42% as singletons. Sequenced: peripheral blood. Every receptor here comes from an adult man with Graves' ophthalmopathy.

This rearrangement joins TRBV29-1 to TRBJ1-5; TRBD1 matches at 9 bases. The germline gives CDR1 SQVTM, CDR2 ANQGSEA. With V trimmed by 6 bases and J by 0 bases, 9 bases remained unmatched. This CDR3 is 16 amino acids long. CDR3 sequence reads: CSVIDRGSYSNQPQHF. DNA for the CDR3: TGCAGCGTCATTGACAGGGGGTCTTATAGCAATCAGCCCCAGCATTTT.

V usage is TRBV11-1 and J usage is TRBJ2-7; D perhaps matches TRBD1 (5 bases). The CDR3 sequence is 13 residues long. Trimming removed 6 bases from V and 5 bases from J, with 14 bases in between. Germline V gene sequence: CDR1 SGHAT, CDR2 FQDESV (reference sequence). CDR3 bases: TGTGCCAGCAGTTCCAGGGAAGAGCACGAGCAGTACTTC. Its translation is CASSSREEHEQYF.

This clonotype was recorded at least ten times. This chain joins TRBV29-1 and TRBJ1-2; D is possibly TRBD1 (5 bases). V lost 8 bases and J 4 bases, leaving 20 bases between the germline ends. The V gene's germline CDR1 is SQVTM and CDR2 ANQGSEA. This CDR3 is 14 amino acids long. The CDR3, as DNA: TGCAGCAACCGGGCGGGACTGAGTGGCTATGGCTACACCTTC. Its translation is CSNRAGLSGYGYTF.

In its sample, this clonotype was seen once. The chain employs TRBV6-6 and TRBJ1-1; 10 bases map to TRBD1. Germline CDR1 is MNHNY and CDR2 is SVGAGI (reference sequence). V lost 2 bases, J lost 5 bases, and 5 bases stayed unmatched. The CDR3 is made up of 15 amino acids. In DNA, the CDR3 is TGTGCCAGCAGTTACGTCGGACAGGGGGGGACTGAAGCTTTCTTT. Residues: CASSYVGQGGTEAFF.

The chain links TRBV29-1 to TRBJ2-2; unclear D gene. Germline CDR1 and CDR2: SQVTM and ANQGSEA. Trimming cost V 6 bases and J 4 bases, with 15 bases left between them. CDR3 length equals 14 residues. CDR3 sequence reads: CSVELVGSTGELFF. The DNA for the CDR3 is TGCAGCGTGGAGTTAGTGGGTAGCACCGGGGAGCTGTTTTTT.

This clonotype was observed once. V usage is TRBV9 and J usage is TRBJ2-7, with TRBD2 identical over 13 bases. J gave up 6 bases and V 4 bases, and 10 bases lay outside the gene matches. The CDR3 has 16 amino acids. From germline, CDR1 is SGDLS and CDR2 YYNGEE. CDR3 sequence: CASSPVWTSGSGEQYF. CDR3 nucleotide sequence: TGTGCCAGCAGCCCCGTCTGGACTAGCGGGAGTGGCGAGCAGTACTTC. The whole variable domain, remainder taken from reference TRBV9 and TRBJ2-7, is DSGVTQTPKHLITATGQRVTLRCSPRSGDLSVYWYQQSLDQGLQFLIQYYNGEERAKGNILERFSAQQFPDLHSELNLSSLELGDSALYFCASSPVWTSGSGEQYFGPGTRLTVT.

The table lists this clonotype with a few counts. The V and J genes are TRBV7-9 and TRBJ1-6; the match to TRBD1 covers 8 bases. Trimming took 1 base from V and 13 from J; bases not matched to a gene: 12. The CDR3 length is 16 residues. Germline V gene sequence: CDR1 SEHNR, CDR2 FQNEAQ (reference sequence). The CDR3: CASSLGVTGDSRPLHF. CDR3 coding DNA: TGTGCCAGCAGCTTAGGAGTGACAGGGGATTCCCGTCCCCTCCACTTT.

This clonotype has more than one count but fewer than ten. The chain carries TRBV12-3 or TRBV12-4 and TRBJ1-6; the match to TRBD1 covers 11 bases. J was trimmed by 11 bases and V by 1 base; bases with no gene match: 4. The CDR3 spans 15 residues. CDR3 DNA: TGTGCCAGCAGTTTAGGGACAGGGGGCCGTGCACCCCTCCACTTT. It specifies CASSLGTGGRAPLHF.

V gene TRBV9 combines with J gene TRBJ1-1; weak D call: TRBD1 (5 bases). The CDR3 sequence is 15 residues long. CDR1 SGDLS and CDR2 YYNGEE come from the germline V gene. V was cut by 4 bases and J by 4 bases, with 17 bases left in between. The CDR3 DNA is TGTGCCAGCAGCCCTATCCTAGACAGAGCCACTGAAGCTTTCTTT. The encoded protein is CASSPILDRATEAFF.

V usage is TRBV7-6 and J usage is TRBJ2-5; D remains unclear. The CDR3 sequence is 13 residues long. CDR1 is SGHVS and CDR2 is FNYEAQ in the germline V gene. The ends were cut back, 7 bases at V and 2 bases at J, with 11 bases in the middle. The CDR3 DNA reads TGTGCCAGCATCAACCGACCTCAAGAGACCCAGTACTTC. Protein product: CASINRPQETQYF.

The rearrangement links TRBV6-2 or TRBV6-3 to TRBJ1-1; 7 nucleotides align to TRBD1. CDR1 and CDR2 from the germline V gene are MNHEY and SVGEGT. CDR3 size: 15 residues. V gave up 10 bases and J gave up 7 bases; unmatched junction bases: 18. The CDR3 DNA reads TGTGCCACCCGTTCGAAGGGGGCTGGGAGGGTTGAAGCTTTCTTT. Translation: CATRSKGAGRVEAFF.

This chain links TRBV7-9 with TRBJ1-6; no reliable D call. Germline V gives CDR1 SEHNR, CDR2 FQNEAQ (reference sequence). Trimming cost V 5 bases and J 7 bases, with 12 bases left between them. This CDR3 contains 14 residues. The CDR3 DNA reads as TGTGCCAGCAGCCAAGAAGGTAAAAATTCACCCCTCCACTTT. Translated: CASSQEGKNSPLHF.

The genes are TRBV24-1 and TRBJ2-7, with TRBD2 matching 9 bases. V gave up 4 bases and J gave up 3 bases; unmatched junction bases: 9. The CDR3 runs to 16 residues. CDR1 and CDR2 (germline): KGHDR, SFDVKD. As DNA, the CDR3 is TGTGCCACCAGTGACGGGCGCGCTAGCGGGATCTACGAGCAGTACTTC. Translating gives CATSDGRASGIYEQYF.

This clonotype was picked up a small number of times. The chain has TRBV29-1 and TRBJ2-5; D ambiguous. V gave up 2 bases and J gave up 4 bases, with 11 bases separating them. CDR3 size: 13 residues. CDR1 and CDR2 from the germline V gene are SQVTM and ANQGSEA. The CDR3 loop reads CSVEYSLRETQYF. The CDR3 DNA is TGCAGCGTTGAATACAGCCTTCGAGAGACCCAGTACTTC.

This chain connects TRBV15 to TRBJ1-2; TRBD1 matches at 11 bases. Trimming at V came to 0 bases and at J to 6 bases, leaving 18 bases not matched to a gene. The germline V gene encodes CDR1 LNHNV and CDR2 YYDKDF (reference sequence). The CDR3 loop spans 20 amino acids. The CDR3 loop is CATSRDWGRLDRGRGNGYTF. The CDR3 DNA reads TGTGCCACCAGCAGAGATTGGGGTCGACTGGACAGGGGGCGAGGAAATGGCTACACCTTC. The variable domain in full, completed from reference TRBV15 and TRBJ1-2, reads DAMVIQNPRYQVTQFGKPVTLSCSQTLNHNVMYWYQQKSSQAPKLLFHYYDKDFNNEADTPDNFQSRRPNTSFCFLDIRSPGLGDTAMYLCATSRDWGRLDRGRGNGYTFGSGTRLTVV.

The chain employs TRBV9 and TRBJ1-5, with D perhaps matching TRBD1 (5 bases). The V end was cut by 3 bases, the J end by 7 bases, with 14 bases between. The CDR3 consists of 14 residues. Germline values: CDR1 SGDLS, CDR2 YYNGEE. CDR3 bases: TGTGCCAGCAGCGAGGGACCCGGGACCCAGCCCCAGCATTTT. Translation gives CASSEGPGTQPQHF.

The rearrangement joins TRBV20-1 to TRBJ1-2; 8 bases agree with TRBD1. Looked up from germline, CDR1 is DFQATT and CDR2 is SNEGSKA (reference sequence). The junction had 11 bases not matched to a gene; V was cut back by 6 bases and J by 8 bases. This CDR3 is built from 13 residues. The CDR3 is CSAPLGTGQGYTF. CDR3 sequence (DNA): TGCAGTGCCCCTCTAGGGACAGGTCAGGGCTACACCTTC.

The V gene is TRBV24-1, the J gene TRBJ2-2; 7 bases are a match to TRBD1. This CDR3 is 15 amino acids long. After removal of 4 bases from V and 3 bases from J, the junction contained 4 bases not matched to a gene. Germline CDR1 is KGHDR and CDR2 is SFDVKD. The CDR3: CATSDQGQYTGELFF. The CDR3 region has the DNA TGTGCCACCAGTGACCAGGGACAGTACACCGGGGAGCTGTTTTTT.

The rearrangement joins TRBV20-1 to TRBJ1-2; D might be TRBD1 (5 bases). CDR1 and CDR2 from the germline V gene are DFQATT and SNEGSKA (reference sequence). V lost 1 base, J lost 4 bases, and 13 bases lay in between. The length of the CDR3 is 14 residues. The CDR3 loop is CSARVPGRPYGYTF. CDR3 DNA: TGCAGTGCTAGAGTTCCAGGGAGGCCCTATGGCTACACCTTC.

V usage is TRBV10-3 and J usage is TRBJ2-7, with 12 bases that match TRBD2. Unmatched junction bases numbered 10, after V lost 10 bases and J lost 6 bases. This CDR3 has 14 residues. Germline V gene data show CDR1 as ENHRY and CDR2 as SYGVKD. CDR3 sequence (DNA): TGTGCCAGCAGGAGACTAGCGGGAGCTTCCGAGCAGTACTTC. Protein: CASRRLAGASEQYF.

Regarding this clonotype: The CDR3 does not end in the conserved phenylalanine or tryptophan, so this is likely a read error. V usage is TRBV5-4 and J usage is TRBJ2-7; 12 nucleotides agree with TRBD2. The CDR3 sequence is 18 residues long. The germline CDR1 and CDR2 sequences are SGHNT and YYREEE (reference sequence). V was pared by 2 bases and J by 0 bases, with 9 bases of the junction left unmatched. This CDR3 reads CASSFPTLAGGSSYEQYL. As DNA, the CDR3 is TGTGCCAGCAGCTTCCCGACACTAGCGGGGGGTTCCTCCTACGAGCAGTACCTC.

The chain employs TRBV7-9 and TRBJ1-2; 7 bases agree with TRBD1. The CDR3 has 12 amino acids. V trimming: 4 bases; J trimming: 12 bases; junction bases outside the gene matches: 8. CDR1 and CDR2 from the germline V gene are SEHNR and FQNEAQ (reference sequence). As DNA, the CDR3 is TGTGCCAGCAGCTCCCGGGACAGCCTAAACACCTTC. Translating gives CASSSRDSLNTF. Using reference TRBV7-9 and TRBJ1-2 for the parts outside the CDR3, the full variable domain is DTGVSQNPRHKITKRGQNVTFRCDPISEHNRLYWYRQTLGQGPEFLTYFQNEAQLEKSRLLSDRFSAERPKGSFSTLEIQRTEQGDSAMYLCASSSRDSLNTFGSGTRLTVV.

The chain is built from TRBV5-8 and TRBJ2-6; possibly TRBD2 for D (6 bases). CDR1 is SGHTS and CDR2 is YDEGEE in the germline V gene. V lost 4 bases and J 0 bases, leaving 14 bases between the germline ends. CDR3 length: 17 amino acids. The chain's CDR3 is CASSKDGSHSGANVLTF. The CDR3, as DNA: TGTGCCAGCAGCAAAGACGGGAGTCACTCTGGGGCCAACGTCCTGACTTTC.

This chain joins TRBV9 and TRBJ1-1, with TRBD1 matching over 8 bases. This CDR3 is 15 amino acids long. V lost 3 bases and J lost 0; bases outside the gene matches: 4. CDR1 and CDR2 (germline): SGDLS, YYNGEE. CDR3: CASSATGGMNTEAFF. Written as DNA, the CDR3 is TGTGCCAGCAGCGCAACAGGGGGGATGAACACTGAAGCTTTCTTT.

As to this clonotype: The germline gene is not matched at one end of the junction; a read error may be the cause. CDR3 region: CASSSATGGNQPQHF. In DNA form, the CDR3 reads TGTGCCAGCAGTTCCGCGACAGGGGGCAATCAGCCCCAGCATTTT. This sequence joins TRBV24-1 and TRBJ1-5; TRBD1 matches 8 bases. Germline CDR1 reads KGHDR; CDR2 reads SFDVKD. The CDR3 has 15 residues.

CDR3 residues: CASSVPGQGIGKTQYF. The CDR3 DNA reads as TGCGCCAGCAGCGTACCGGGACAGGGGATCGGAAAGACCCAGTACTTC. The V gene is TRBV5-1, the J gene TRBJ2-5, with TRBD1 identical over 10 bases. After removal of 4 bases from V and 6 bases from J, the junction contained 12 bases not matched to a gene. Germline lookup yields CDR1 SGHRS and CDR2 YFSETQ. This CDR3 is built from 16 residues.

J is TRBJ2-7 and V is TRBV7-2; tentatively, D is TRBD2 (5 bases). CDR3 size: 15 residues. V gave up 5 bases and J gave up 1 base, with 15 bases separating them. CDR1 and CDR2 from the germline V gene are SGHTA and FQGNSA. The CDR3 loop is CASSPRGRPSYEQYF. The CDR3 nucleotides read TGTGCCAGCAGCCCGCGAGGGAGACCTTCCTACGAGCAGTACTTC. The full variable domain, its missing parts supplied by reference TRBV7-2 and TRBJ2-7, is GAGVSQSPSNKVTEKGKDVELRCDPISGHTALYWYRQSLGQGLEFLIYFQGNSAPDKSGLPSDRFSAERTGGSVSTLTIQRTQQEDSAVYLCASSPRGRPSYEQYFGPGTRLTVT.

This clonotype was observed a few times. This chain joins TRBV24-1 and TRBJ2-5; D possibly corresponds to TRBD2 (5 bases). The CDR3 covers 15 residues. V was pared by 5 bases and J by 1 base, with 13 bases between. CDR1 KGHDR and CDR2 SFDVKD come from the germline V gene. This CDR3 reads CATSGWLGSQETQYF. Here the CDR3 DNA reads TGTGCCACCAGTGGTTGGTTAGGGAGCCAAGAGACCCAGTACTTC.

The chain carries TRBV4-1 and TRBJ2-5; TRBD1 matches 8 bases. In germline, CDR1 is MGHRA, CDR2 YSYEKL. V lost 2 bases and J lost 2; bases outside the gene matches: 10. The CDR3 extends over 17 amino acids. CDR3 region: CASSQTGGLAPQETQYF. The CDR3, as DNA: TGCGCCAGCAGCCAAACAGGGGGGCTAGCCCCTCAAGAGACCCAGTACTTC.

This clonotype occurred a few times. This chain joins TRBV20-1 and TRBJ1-1; the match to TRBD1 covers 7 bases. V lost 6 bases to trimming and J lost 1 base; unmatched junction nucleotides: 5. Germline lookup yields CDR1 DFQATT and CDR2 SNEGSKA (reference sequence). The CDR3 loop spans 13 amino acids. In DNA, the CDR3 is TGCAGTGCGTTACAGGGGTCGAACACTGAAGCTTTCTTT. Translating gives CSALQGSNTEAFF.